The rows below give T cell receptor beta chains drawn from one sample of a study of OX40 agonist ivuxolimab in advanced cancers. Data came from immunoSEQ multiplex PCR; TCRdb stores just in-frame clones and leaves some out. Among roughly 55,000 clones listed, approximately 80% were seen once. The sequenced sample was CD4+ or CD8+ T cells sorted from blood, obtained in a trial of the OX40 agonist ivuxolimab. The receptors come from an adult with an advanced solid tumor such as melanoma, head and neck, liver or kidney cancer. Both conserved end residues are part of each CDR3. The D gene is left open where the match is weak. Not every row has a clone size; where given, it reads once, few, many or a size class.

.	TRBJ1-1	TRBV19	.	TGTGCCAGTAGTATTCAGGTGGAGAACACTGAAGCTTTCTTT	CASSIQVENTEAFF
once	TRBJ1-4	TRBV11-2	.	TGTGCCAGCAGCTTAGCCGGACAGAGCTTCCGTGAAAAACTGTTTTTT	CASSLAGQSFREKLFF
.	TRBJ2-3	TRBV5-5	.	TGTGCCAGCAGCTTGGCACCCGGGGCGGATACGCAGTATTTT	CASSLAPGADTQYF
.	TRBJ1-3	TRBV4-1	.	TGCGCCAGCAGGGGAGTAGACAGGAGACGCTCTGGAAACACCATATATTTT	CASRGVDRRRSGNTIYF
.	TRBJ1-5	TRBV5-6	.	TGTGCCAGCAGCTTTGCAGGGAATCAGCCCCAGCATTTT	CASSFAGNQPQHF
.	TRBJ1-1	TRBV10-1	.	TGCGCCAGCAGCGGTCCGGGACCGACCAAGGGTTTGAACACTGAAGCTTTCTTT	CASSGPGPTKGLNTEAFF
.	TRBJ1-6	TRBV19	TRBD1	TGTGCCAGTAGTCCCGGGGGACAGGGAAGATCACCCCTCCACTTT	CASSPGGQGRSPLHF
.	TRBJ2-3	TRBV18	TRBD2	TGTGCCAGCTCACCCCAGGGAGGGATCACAGATACGCAGTATTTT	CASSPQGGITDTQYF
.	TRBJ2-5	TRBV2	.	TGTGCCAGCAGTTTTGGAAGACAAGAGACCCAGTACTTC	CASSFGRQETQYF
.	TRBJ1-1	TRBV4-1	.	TGCGCCAGCAGCCAAGATCGGGTGGGGCGGCACACTGAAGCTTTCTTT	CASSQDRVGRHTEAFF
.	TRBJ2-7	TRBV29-1	.	TGCAGCGTTGGAGGGCAGGGGAACTCCTACGAGCAGTACTTC	CSVGGQGNSYEQYF
.	TRBJ2-3	TRBV19	.	TGTGCCAGTAGTCTACAGGTCCTTCAAACAGATACGCAGTATTTT	CASSLQVLQTDTQYF
.	TRBJ1-5	TRBV11-2	TRBD1	TGTGCCAGCAGCTTAGCGACAGGGCATCAGCCCCAGCATTTT	CASSLATGHQPQHF
.	TRBJ1-4	TRBV4-2	TRBD1	TGTGCCAGCAGCCCGGGACAGGGGGCTGGGACTAATGAAAAACTGTTTTTT	CASSPGQGAGTNEKLFF
.	TRBJ2-1	TRBV28	TRBD1	TGTGCCAGCAGTTTCGGGACAGGGGTACGCCGGGGGCACTTCTACAATGAGCAGTTCTTC	CASSFGTGVRRGHFYNEQFF
.	TRBJ2-1	TRBV28	TRBD2	TGTGCCAGCAGCCCTAGACTAGCGGGTGGCTATGAGCAGTTCTTC	CASSPRLAGGYEQFF
.	TRBJ2-5	TRBV6-1	.	TGTGCCAGCAGTGAATCGAGAGCCAGCGTTAAAGAGACCCAGTACTTC	CASSESRASVKETQYF
.	TRBJ2-1	TRBV9	.	TGTGCCAGCAGCGTAGACGCGGGGAACTACAATGAGCAGTTCTTC	CASSVDAGNYNEQFF
few	TRBJ1-2	TRBV27	.	TGTGCCAGCAGTCCGGGGAGCGGCTACACCTTC	CASSPGSGYTF
.	TRBJ2-7	TRBV5-1	TRBD1	TGCGCCAGCAGCCCCGGACAGGGGCCACCCTACGAGCAGTACTTC	CASSPGQGPPYEQYF
.	TRBJ1-6	TRBV7-8	.	TGTGCCAGCAGCTTAGTGTCCAGCTCCTATAATTCACCCCTCCACTTT	CASSLVSSSYNSPLHF
.	TRBJ2-7	TRBV28	.	TGTGCCAGCAGTTTACGGCAGGGATCCCCCTACGAGCAGTACTTC	CASSLRQGSPYEQYF
.	TRBJ1-5	TRBV6-5	TRBD1	TGTGCCAGCAGTGCGGACAGGGGATCCCATCAGCCCCAGCATTTT	CASSADRGSHQPQHF
.	TRBJ2-5	TRBV2	.	TGTGCCAGCAGTGCGGGTACCGGCGGCCTACTCCAAGAGACCCAGTACTTC	CASSAGTGGLLQETQYF
.	TRBJ1-1	TRBV15	.	TGTGCCACCAGCAGAGGGTTTGGGTGGAACACTGAAGCTTTCTTT	CATSRGFGWNTEAFF
.	TRBJ2-5	TRBV28	.	TGTGCCAGCAGTTTAGTGCACCAAGAGACCCAGTACTTC	CASSLVHQETQYF
.	TRBJ2-7	TRBV19	.	TGTGCCAGTAGTATTAGCGTAAGAAACGAGCAGTACTTC	CASSISVRNEQYF
.	TRBJ2-7	TRBV28	.	TGTGCCAGCAAATCGAACTACGAGCAGTACTTC	CASKSNYEQYF
.	TRBJ2-1	TRBV9	.	TGTGCCAGCAGCCGAGGGGAGCCGGCCTACAATGAGCAGTTCTTC	CASSRGEPAYNEQFF
.	TRBJ2-7	TRBV10-3	.	TGTGCCATCAGTGAGGGACAGTCGAGCTCCTACGAGCAGTACTTC	CAISEGQSSSYEQYF
.	TRBJ2-2	TRBV7-3	.	TGTGCCAGCAGCCCCAATCCCACAGTCACCGGGGAGCTGTTTTTT	CASSPNPTVTGELFF
.	TRBJ1-4	TRBV7-9	TRBD1	TGTGCCAGCAGCTTAATGGGACAGGGGAATGAAAAACTGTTTTTT	CASSLMGQGNEKLFF
.	TRBJ2-6	TRBV6-1	TRBD1	TGTGCCAGCAGTGATCCCGGGACAGTGGGTTCTGGGGCCAACGTCCTGACTTTC	CASSDPGTVGSGANVLTF
.	TRBJ1-2	TRBV2	.	TGTGCCAGCAGTGTTCGTCAGGGTCGGACAACTTATGGCTACACCTTC	CASSVRQGRTTYGYTF
.	TRBJ2-4	TRBV5-1	TRBD2	TGCGCCAGCAGCTTGGCTAGCGGGAGGGCCTTAGACATTCAGTACTTC	CASSLASGRALDIQYF
.	TRBJ2-1	TRBV10-1	.	TGCGCCAGCAGTGAGTCGGACAGACCCAATGAGCAGTTCTTC	CASSESDRPNEQFF
.	TRBJ1-2	TRBV11-3	TRBD1	TGTGCCAGCAGCCCCCTACAGGGGGTTGATGGCTACACCTTC	CASSPLQGVDGYTF
.	TRBJ2-5	TRBV6-5	TRBD2	TGTGCCAGCACGGGGGGGAAGAGTGGGGAGACCCAGTACTTC	CASTGGKSGETQYF
.	TRBJ1-2	TRBV15	TRBD1	TGTGCCACCAGCAGAGGGACAGGGTGGGCCTATGGCTACACCTTC	CATSRGTGWAYGYTF
.	TRBJ1-6	TRBV27	.	TGTGCCAGCAGTACCTCGGGCCCCTCGAGCTCACCCCTCCACTTT	CASSTSGPSSSPLHF
.	TRBJ1-2	TRBV19	.	TGTGCCAGTAGTACCCTTGGACCTAGCTACACCTTC	CASSTLGPSYTF
.	TRBJ2-1	TRBV7-2	.	TGTGCCAGCAGTACGAGACTTCGCGACAATGAGCAGTTCTTC	CASSTRLRDNEQFF
.	TRBJ2-1	TRBV29-1	.	TGCAGCGAGGGGAGACAGAACTCCTACAATGAGCAGTTCTTC	CSEGRQNSYNEQFF
.	TRBJ2-7	TRBV7-2	.	TGTGCCAGCAGCCCTCGCAGCGCCCTCTCCTACGAGCAGTACTTC	CASSPRSALSYEQYF
once	TRBJ2-5	TRBV7-9	.	TGTGCCAGCAGCTTAAGGGCAGGTCAAGAGACCCAGTACTTC	CASSLRAGQETQYF
few	TRBJ2-6	TRBV4-1	.	TGCGCCAGCAGCCAAGACGGTCGGGGCACTGGGGCCAACGTCCTGACTTTC	CASSQDGRGTGANVLTF
.	TRBJ1-4	TRBV5-1	.	TGCGCCAGCAGCCCCAGGGACGGACCAAATGAAAAACTGTTTTTT	CASSPRDGPNEKLFF
.	TRBJ1-2	TRBV5-6	.	TGTGCCAGCAGCATCGGGGGAGGAAACCACTATGGCTACACCTTC	CASSIGGGNHYGYTF
.	TRBJ1-2	TRBV27	.	TGTGCCAGCAGGGAGGGGGGAAGCTACACCTTC	CASREGGSYTF
.	TRBJ1-2	TRBV6-5	.	TGTGCCAGCAGTTACTATGGATCTCCTGGCTACACCTTC	CASSYYGSPGYTF
.	TRBJ1-3	TRBV6-6	.	TGTGCCAGCAGTTACTCGACCGTCGCCTCTGGAAACACCATATATTTT	CASSYSTVASGNTIYF
.	TRBJ1-2	TRBV7-2	TRBD1	TGTGCCAGCAGCTCGCCCTTACTAATGGACAGGGGGAGTGGCTACACCTTC	CASSSPLLMDRGSGYTF
.	TRBJ1-1	TRBV5-1	.	TGCGCCAGCAGCCCCCTCGGGGGCACTGAAGCTTTCTTT	CASSPLGGTEAFF
.	TRBJ1-1	TRBV10-1	.	TGCGCCAGCAGTGAGTCGCGGGCCCTGAACACTGAAGCTTTCTTT	CASSESRALNTEAFF
.	TRBJ1-2	TRBV27	.	TGTGCCAGCAGCCCCGGGCAAGTTCGTGGCTACACCTTC	CASSPGQVRGYTF